Each of the 5 T cell receptor beta chains below was sequenced from the same sample in a study of cytomegalovirus exposure and HLA in healthy donors. Method: immunoSEQ multiplex PCR; TCRdb's copy keeps in-frame clones and lacks some. The sample lists 300,000 to 450,000 clones, 80% to 90% occurring once. The sample taken for sequencing was PBMCs. The receptors come from a young woman in good health and CMV-seronegative.

The chain recombines TRBV30 with TRBJ2-7; 12 positions agree with TRBD1. The CDR3 spans 14 residues. Trimming removed 4 bases from V and 5 bases from J; junction bases left unmatched: 6. Germline V gene data show CDR1 as GTSNPN and CDR2 as SVGIG (reference sequence). The CDR3 loop reads CAWTPGQGAHEQYF. CDR3 nucleotides: TGTGCCTGGACCCCGGGACAGGGGGCCCACGAGCAGTACTTC. Combining the CDR3 with reference TRBV30 and TRBJ2-7 gives the whole variable domain SQTIHQWPATLVQPVGSPLSLECTVEGTSNPNLYWYRQAAGRGLQLLFYSVGIGQISSEVPQNLSASRPQDRQFILSSKKLLLSDSGFYLCAWTPGQGAHEQYFGPGTRLTVT.

Only one count was recorded for this clone. The chain couples TRBV27 to TRBJ2-7; 12 nucleotides line up with TRBD1. The V and J ends lost 7 bases and 4 bases, in that order; junction bases with no gene match: 11. Looked up from germline, CDR1 is MNHEY and CDR2 is SMNVEV (reference sequence). The CDR3 sequence is 16 residues long. The CDR3 DNA sequence: TGTGCCAGCAACCCTTCCGGGACAGGGGGCACGTACGAGCAGTACTTC. It encodes CASNPSGTGGTYEQYF.

This clone was found once. The chain combines TRBV25-1 with TRBJ2-5; 9 nucleotides agree with TRBD1. The CDR3 contains 14 residues. Germline CDR1 and CDR2: MGHDK and SYGVNS. Trimming cost V 4 bases and J 5 bases; bases outside gene matches: 5. CDR3 bases: TGTGCCAGCAGTGGCTGGACAGGGGAGGAGACCCAGTACTTC. Its translation is CASSGWTGEETQYF. Full variable domain (rest looked up from reference TRBV25-1 and TRBJ2-5): EADIYQTPRYLVIGTGKKITLECSQTMGHDKMYWYQQDPGMELHLIHYSYGVNSTEKGDLSSESTVSRIRTEHFPLTLESARPSHTSQYLCASSGWTGEETQYFGPGTRLLVL.

This clone has a single count. The gene calls are TRBV4-1 and TRBJ2-1; 9 bases map to TRBD2. CDR1 is MGHRA and CDR2 is YSYEKL in the germline V gene. The junction had 14 bases not matched to a gene; V was cut back by 2 bases and J by 9 bases. The CDR3 covers 17 residues. The CDR3 is CASSQTLAGTFLSEQFF. CDR3 coding DNA: TGCGCCAGCAGCCAAACCCTAGCGGGGACTTTCTTAAGTGAGCAGTTCTTC.

The rearrangement links TRBV7-9 to TRBJ1-1; tentative D call: TRBD1 (6 bases). This CDR3 region has 14 residues. Germline assignment: CDR1 SEHNR and CDR2 FQNEAQ (reference sequence). The germline V and J ends were trimmed by 1 base and 4 bases, with 10 bases remaining between them. CDR3 residues: CASSLVGASTEAFF. The CDR3 region has the DNA TGTGCCAGCAGCTTAGTGGGGGCTTCCACTGAAGCTTTCTTT.